Below, 4 T cell receptor beta chains from the same sample are listed, as sequenced in a study of human thymus T cells. Clones were read by immunoSEQ multiplex PCR, and TCRdb kept only the in-frame ones, dropping some. Here the sample spans some 130,000 clones, about 94% being singletons. Obtained as resections during corrective heart surgery, the thymus tissue was then studied. The source material was thymus tissue. These receptor sequences come from a boy under three years old with a congenital heart defect but otherwise immunologically healthy.

The count of this clone is one. CDR3 in amino acids: CASSVRDRVHNEQFF. As DNA, the CDR3 is TGTGCCAGCAGCGTACGTGACAGGGTCCACAATGAGCAGTTCTTC. The chain is built from TRBV5-4 and TRBJ2-1; TRBD1 matches at 7 bases. Germline CDR1 reads SGHNT; CDR2 reads YYREEE (reference sequence). The ends lost 4 bases at V and 5 bases at J; junction bases unmatched: 9. CDR3 length: 15 amino acids. Combining the CDR3 with reference TRBV5-4 and TRBJ2-1 gives the whole variable domain ETGVTQSPTHLIKTRGQQVTLRCSSQSGHNTVSWYQQALGQGPQFIFQYYREEENGRGNFPPRFSGLQFPNYSSELNVNALELDDSALYLCASSVRDRVHNEQFFGPGTRLTVL.

The chain has TRBV6-5 and TRBJ1-1; D remains unclear. The CDR3 length is 13 residues. Per the germline V gene, CDR1 is MNHEY and CDR2 is SVGAGI. Deletions cut 2 bases from V and 8 bases from J, with 12 bases between. CDR3 bases: TGTGCCAGCAGTTACCTTTCAACGGGCGAAGCTTTCTTT. Amino acid sequence: CASSYLSTGEAFF.

The CDR3 bases are TGCGCCAGCAGCCCAGCCCCGACAGGGGGCTACGAGCAGTACTTC. It translates to CASSPAPTGGYEQYF. V usage is TRBV4-3 and J usage is TRBJ2-7, with 9 bases fitting TRBD1. Germline values: CDR1 LGHNA, CDR2 YSLEER. The CDR3 sequence is 15 residues long. Trimming cost V 4 bases and J 3 bases; bases outside gene matches: 7.

The V and J genes are TRBV18 and TRBJ2-1; 9 bases are shared with TRBD1. Trimming cost V 2 bases and J 4 bases; bases outside gene matches: 3. This CDR3 spans 15 amino acids. The germline V gene has CDR1 KGHSH and CDR2 LQKENI. The CDR3 DNA is TGTGCCAGCTCACCAGGGACAGGGCCATACAATGAGCAGTTCTTC. This gives the protein CASSPGTGPYNEQFF.